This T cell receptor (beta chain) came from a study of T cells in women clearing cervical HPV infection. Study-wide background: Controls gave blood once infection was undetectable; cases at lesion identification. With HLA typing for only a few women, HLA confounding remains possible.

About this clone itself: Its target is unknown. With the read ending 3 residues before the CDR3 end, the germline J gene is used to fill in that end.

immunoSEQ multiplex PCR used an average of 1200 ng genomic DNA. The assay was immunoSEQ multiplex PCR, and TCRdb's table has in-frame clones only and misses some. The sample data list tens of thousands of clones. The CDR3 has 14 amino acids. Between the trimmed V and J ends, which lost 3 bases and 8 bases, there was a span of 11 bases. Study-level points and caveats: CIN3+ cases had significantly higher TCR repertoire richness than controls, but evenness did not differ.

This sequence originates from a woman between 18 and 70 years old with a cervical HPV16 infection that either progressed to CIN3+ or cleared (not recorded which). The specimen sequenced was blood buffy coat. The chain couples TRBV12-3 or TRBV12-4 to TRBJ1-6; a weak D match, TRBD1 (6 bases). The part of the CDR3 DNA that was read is TGTGCCAGCAGTTTGAAAGGGGGTTATTCACCC. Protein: CASSLKGGYSP. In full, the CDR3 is CASSLKGGYSPLHF.